This TCR beta chain came from a study of blood T cell repertoires in COVID-19. For the study at large: The cDNA or gDNA used as material had been derived from T cells, B-cell-depleted T cells, or PBMCs.

CDR1 is MNHEY and CDR2 is SVGEGT in the germline V gene. V lost 10 bases, J lost 8 bases, and 12 bases stayed unmatched. The CDR3 has 14 residues. In the authors' methods: Counts of nucleated cells, estimated from reference gene primer amplification, were obtained. Assay: immunoSEQ multiplex PCR; the TCRdb copy retains only in-frame clones and omits some. That table is the source of V, J and clone size, and D and trimming were worked out from the DNA. The data hold 65,000 to 90,000 clones, with around 90% observed a single time. The V gene is TRBV6-2 or TRBV6-3, the J gene TRBJ2-3; 10 bases are a match to TRBD2. This clonotype was obtained from a human donor in a cohort sampled during active COVID-19. The sequenced sample consisted of peripheral blood. CDR3 in amino acids: CATSGASGGITQYF. CDR3 DNA: TGTGCCACCAGCGGGGCTAGCGGGGGTATTACGCAGTATTTT.